Reported below is one T cell receptor beta chain. As yet, its antigen is unknown. The V gene lost 1 base and the J gene lost 4 bases, with 10 bases spanning the gap. This CDR3 contains 14 residues. The germline gives CDR1 LGHNA, CDR2 YSLEER. This sample was taken from a study of CD8+ T cells in alopecia areata. Study-level background: Tofacitinib administration to treated patients was oral, at 5 to 10 mg twice daily. Scoring of treated patients' severity used the percentage of affected scalp area.

Overall study findings and caveats: Higher clonality was seen in lesional scalp than in normal scalp, especially in alopecia totalis/universalis. On tofacitinib, scalp clonality and expanded CD8+ clones among top 100 fell significantly.

RNA extraction was followed by reverse transcription into cDNA, which acted as the sequencing template. Sequencing was performed with immunoSEQ multiplex PCR; in TCRdb, only in-frame clones are kept and a portion is missing. The sample includes 90,000 to 120,000 clones, 84% of them seen just once. This sample's treatment: oral pan-JAK inhibitor, 5-10 mg twice daily. Source: CD8+ T cells sorted from blood, taken at week 24, from a patient treated with tofacitinib. This chain uses TRBV4-3 with TRBJ2-5; D is possibly TRBD1 (5 bases). The TCR originated in a human donor with alopecia areata. The CDR3 loop reads CASSQGTYGETQYF. The CDR3 bases are TGCGCCAGCAGCCAAGGGACATACGGAGAGACCCAGTACTTC.